The entry below describes one T cell receptor (beta chain). The data stem from a study of blood T cell repertoires in COVID-19. Overall study: Nucleic acid was either cDNA or gDNA, and it came from T cells, B-cell-depleted T cells, or PBMCs.

The CDR3 spans 11 residues. Germline lookup yields CDR1 DFQATT and CDR2 SNEGSKA (reference sequence). V lost 5 bases, J lost 10 bases, and 7 bases stayed unmatched. Source study methods: Estimation of nucleated cell counts relied on the amplification of reference gene primers. The method was immunoSEQ multiplex PCR; TCRdb's version includes in-frame clones alone and lacks a portion of them. The V and J calls and the clone size are those of that table, but D and trimming were determined from the DNA. Altogether 150,000 to 200,000 clones are present, approximately 80% being singletons, with the ten largest covering roughly a tenth.

The TCR sequence derives from a human donor in a cohort sampled during active COVID-19. Sequences were obtained from peripheral blood. This rearrangement joins TRBV20-1 to TRBJ2-5; 7 nucleotides match TRBD1. The CDR3 DNA sequence: TGCAGTGCTGGAAACCGGGACAGCCAGTACTTC. It yields the protein CSAGNRDSQYF.